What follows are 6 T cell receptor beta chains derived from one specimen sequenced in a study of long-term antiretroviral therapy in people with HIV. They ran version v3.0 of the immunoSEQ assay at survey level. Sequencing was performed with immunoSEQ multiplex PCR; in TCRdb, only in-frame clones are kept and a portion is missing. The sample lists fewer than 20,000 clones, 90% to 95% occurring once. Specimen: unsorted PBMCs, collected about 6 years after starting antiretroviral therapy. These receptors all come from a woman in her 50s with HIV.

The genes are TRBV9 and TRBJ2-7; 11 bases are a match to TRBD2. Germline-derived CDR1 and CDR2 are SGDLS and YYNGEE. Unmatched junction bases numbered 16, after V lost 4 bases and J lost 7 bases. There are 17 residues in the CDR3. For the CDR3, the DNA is TGTGCCAGCAGCCCCGGACCAGGGACTAGCGGCACACAAGAGCAGTACTTC. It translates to CASSPGPGTSGTQEQYF.

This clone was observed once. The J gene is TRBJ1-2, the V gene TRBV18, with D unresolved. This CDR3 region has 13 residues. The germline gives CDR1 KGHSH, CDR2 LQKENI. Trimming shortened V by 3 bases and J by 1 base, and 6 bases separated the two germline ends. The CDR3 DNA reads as TGTGCCAGCTCACCGGATCATAACTATGGCTACACCTTC. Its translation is CASSPDHNYGYTF.

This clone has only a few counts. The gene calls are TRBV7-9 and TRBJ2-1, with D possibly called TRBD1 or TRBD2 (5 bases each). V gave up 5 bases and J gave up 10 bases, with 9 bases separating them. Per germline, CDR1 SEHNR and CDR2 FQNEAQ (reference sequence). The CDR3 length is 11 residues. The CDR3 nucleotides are TGTGCCAGCAGCCTTGGGACGGAGCAGTTCTTC. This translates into CASSLGTEQFF.

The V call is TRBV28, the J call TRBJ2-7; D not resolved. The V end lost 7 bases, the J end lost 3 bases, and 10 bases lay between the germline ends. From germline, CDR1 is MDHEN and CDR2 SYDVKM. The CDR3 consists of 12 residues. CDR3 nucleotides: TGTGCCAGCATGGCAGGCGACTACGAGCAGTACTTC. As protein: CASMAGDYEQYF.

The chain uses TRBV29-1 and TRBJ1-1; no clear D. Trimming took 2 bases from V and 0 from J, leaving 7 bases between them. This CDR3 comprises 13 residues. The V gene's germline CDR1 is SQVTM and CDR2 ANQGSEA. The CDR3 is CSVETIMNTEAFF. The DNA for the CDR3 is TGCAGCGTTGAAACAATAATGAACACTGAAGCTTTCTTT.

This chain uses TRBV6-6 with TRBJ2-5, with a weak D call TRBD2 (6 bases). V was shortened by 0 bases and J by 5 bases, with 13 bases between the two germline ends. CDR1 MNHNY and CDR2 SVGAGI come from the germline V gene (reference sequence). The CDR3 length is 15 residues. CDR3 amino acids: CASSYSSGVTETQYF. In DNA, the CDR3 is TGTGCCAGCAGTTACTCCTCGGGGGTCACGGAGACCCAGTACTTC.